One sample yielded the 27 T cell receptor beta chains listed below, sequenced in a study of siplizumab effects on memory and regulatory T cells. Profiled with immunoSEQ multiplex PCR; TCRdb holds only in-frame clones, not every one. The table includes 90,000 to 120,000 clones, 93% detected once. Specimen: Tregs sorted from blood. These receptors were taken from a human donor in good health.

The gene calls are TRBV6-1 and TRBJ1-2; D is unclear. The CDR3 has 14 amino acids. Germline assignment: CDR1 MNHNS and CDR2 SASEGT. Trimming removed 1 base from V and 4 bases from J, with 10 bases in between. The CDR3 is CASSEVFRGYGYTF. The DNA of the CDR3 is TGTGCCAGCAGTGAAGTTTTCCGGGGCTATGGCTACACCTTC.

This clone was counted a single time. This chain connects TRBV7-9 to TRBJ2-1; unclear D gene. The CDR3 extends over 11 amino acids. Trimming stripped 6 bases from V and 6 bases from J, with 6 bases between. Germline lookup yields CDR1 SEHNR and CDR2 FQNEAQ (reference sequence). The CDR3, as DNA: TGTGCCAGCAGAGGGCCCAATGAGCAGTTCTTC. Translating gives CASRGPNEQFF.

This rearrangement joins TRBV21-1 to TRBJ2-1; the table's D call, TRBD1, was not checked against the DNA. TRBV21-1 is tagged as a pseudogene. The CDR3 runs 19 residues. The CDR3 spells CASSKRRTGDKIYYNEQFF. For the CDR3, the DNA is TGTGCCAGCAGCAAAAGAAGGACAGGGGACAAAATCTACTACAATGAGCAGTTCTTC.

The chain links TRBV7-9 to TRBJ1-5; the match to TRBD1 covers 8 bases. Trimming cost V 4 bases and J 2 bases; bases outside gene matches: 10. This CDR3 comprises 17 residues. Germline lookup yields CDR1 SEHNR and CDR2 FQNEAQ (reference sequence). CDR3 nucleotide sequence: TGTGCCAGCAGCTCGACCAAGATGGGACAGGGCAATCAGCCCCAGCATTTT. It is translated as CASSSTKMGQGNQPQHF.

There are a few counts of this clone. This chain uses TRBV7-2 with TRBJ2-2, with TRBD2 matching 9 bases. The CDR3 length is 15 residues. CDR1 is SGHTA and CDR2 is FQGNSA in the germline V gene. Trimming at V came to 3 bases and at J to 3 bases, leaving 2 bases not matched to a gene. DNA for the CDR3: TGTGCCAGCAGCTTTAGCGGGGGTGACACCGGGGAGCTGTTTTTT. It codes for CASSFSGGDTGELFF.

The sample holds one count of this clone. The chain carries TRBV18 and TRBJ1-4; 7 bases fit TRBD1. Per germline, CDR1 KGHSH and CDR2 LQKENI. The CDR3 contains 17 residues. V lost 0 bases and J lost 8; bases outside the gene matches: 12. DNA of the CDR3: TGTGCCAGCTCACCACCGTTTGGCCAGGGGGAGGACGAAAAACTGTTTTTT. The encoded protein is CASSPPFGQGEDEKLFF. The full variable domain, completed using reference TRBV18 and TRBJ1-4, is NAGVMQNPRHLVRRRGQEARLRCSPMKGHSHVYWYRQLPEEGLKFMVYLQKENIIDESGMPKERFSAEFPKEGPSILRIQQVVRGDSAAYFCASSPPFGQGEDEKLFFGSGTQLSVL.

CDR3 DNA: TGTGCCAGCAGCTTGACCGCGAACACTGAAGCTTTCTTT. It yields the protein CASSLTANTEAFF. The J gene is TRBJ1-1, the V gene TRBV7-6; D unresolved. The CDR3 is 13 amino acids. Germline V lookup: CDR1 SGHVS, CDR2 FNYEAQ. Trimming took off 3 bases at V and 1 base at J, with 6 bases between the two ends.

V gene TRBV6-5 combines with J gene TRBJ1-2; D unresolved. Between the trimmed V and J ends, which lost 4 bases and 2 bases, there was a span of 8 bases. CDR1 and CDR2 (germline): MNHEY, SVGAGI. The CDR3 spans 13 residues. The CDR3 sequence is CASSSVRNYGYTF. The CDR3 nucleotides read TGTGCCAGCAGTTCCGTCAGAAACTATGGCTACACCTTC.

This clone was observed a handful of times. This chain joins TRBV18 and TRBJ2-5; possible D gene TRBD2, 5 bases. CDR1 and CDR2 from the germline V gene are KGHSH and LQKENI. The V end lost 2 bases, the J end lost 1 base, and 11 bases lay between the germline ends. The CDR3 loop spans 15 amino acids. The CDR3 nucleotides are TGTGCCAGCTCACCAGTAGCGCGGCCCCAAGAGACCCAGTACTTC. It translates to CASSPVARPQETQYF.

In nucleotides, the CDR3 is TGCAGCGTTCTAAGGGACAGCCTGGCCGAAGCTTTCTTT. This translates into CSVLRDSLAEAFF. The V gene is TRBV29-1, the J gene TRBJ1-1, with 7 bases identical to TRBD1. V lost 5 bases, J lost 8 bases, and 11 bases stayed unmatched. This CDR3 spans 13 amino acids. Germline V gives CDR1 SQVTM, CDR2 ANQGSEA.

This chain joins TRBV7-2 and TRBJ1-5; tentatively, D is TRBD1 (5 bases). With 5 bases removed from V and 0 bases from J, the gap between germline ends came to 11 bases. The CDR3 runs 15 residues. Germline-derived CDR1 and CDR2 are SGHTA and FQGNSA. CDR3 sequence: CASSTGLYSNQPQHF. The CDR3 DNA reads as TGTGCCAGCAGCACGGGACTCTATAGCAATCAGCCCCAGCATTTT.

Details on this clone: The same CDR3 is also encoded by other DNA sequences in this sample. The chain couples TRBV18 to TRBJ1-1; TRBD1 matches 7 bases. Germline V gene sequence: CDR1 KGHSH, CDR2 LQKENI. The trim removed 1 base at V and 3 bases at J, leaving 2 bases unmatched. CDR3 length: 14 amino acids. CDR3 bases: TGTGCCAGCTCACCACGGACAGGAGACACTGAAGCTTTCTTT. As protein: CASSPRTGDTEAFF.

The rearrangement links TRBV19 to TRBJ2-5, with D perhaps matching TRBD1 or TRBD2 (5 bases each). Between the trimmed V and J ends, which lost 6 bases and 8 bases, there was a span of 16 bases. This CDR3 contains 13 residues. Germline V lookup: CDR1 LNHDA, CDR2 SQIVND (reference sequence). The CDR3 coding sequence is TGTGCCAGTAGGCCCTGGGACCGGAGCACCCAGTACTTC. This translates into CASRPWDRSTQYF.

The chain employs TRBV11-3 and TRBJ2-2, with D unresolved. V lost 3 bases and J 8 bases, leaving 7 bases between the germline ends. Germline CDR1 and CDR2: SGHNT and YENEEA. The CDR3 contains 12 residues. This chain's CDR3 is CASSFRRGELFF. The DNA of the CDR3 is TGTGCCAGCAGCTTTCGGCGAGGGGAGCTGTTTTTT.

This clone was picked up a small number of times. The chain has TRBV19 and TRBJ2-7, with D unclear. This CDR3 has 11 amino acids. Per germline, CDR1 LNHDA and CDR2 SQIVND (reference sequence). V lost 9 bases and J 6 bases, leaving 12 bases between the germline ends. The CDR3 sequence: CASGPDREQYF. CDR3 DNA sequence: TGTGCCAGCGGACCAGATCGCGAGCAGTACTTC.

In the case of this clone: Other DNA sequences in the same sample also yield this CDR3. The gene calls are TRBV5-6 and TRBJ1-1; possible D gene TRBD1, 6 bases. Trimming left V 5 bases short and J 3 bases short, with 14 bases between. This CDR3 has 14 amino acids. The germline CDR1 and CDR2 sequences are SGHDT and YYEEEE. The CDR3 spells CASRWSRGYTEAFF. CDR3 DNA sequence: TGTGCCAGCAGGTGGTCCAGGGGCTACACTGAAGCTTTCTTT.

V usage is TRBV5-1 and J usage is TRBJ2-2; D gene uncertain. The CDR3 extends over 13 amino acids. CDR1 and CDR2 from the germline V gene are SGHRS and YFSETQ. V was pared by 1 base and J by 5 bases, with 6 bases between. CDR3 sequence: CASSLRPTGELFF. The CDR3 nucleotides read TGCGCCAGCAGCTTGAGACCGACCGGGGAGCTGTTTTTT.

The genes are TRBV5-4 and TRBJ1-1; D is ambiguous. In germline, CDR1 is SGHNT, CDR2 YYREEE (reference sequence). The CDR3 contains 12 residues. Trimming shortened V by 1 base and J by 6 bases, and 7 bases separated the two germline ends. Here the CDR3 reads CASSLWGAEAFF. In nucleotides, the CDR3 is TGTGCCAGCAGCTTGTGGGGAGCTGAAGCTTTCTTT. Full variable domain (missing parts from reference TRBV5-4 and TRBJ1-1): ETGVTQSPTHLIKTRGQQVTLRCSSQSGHNTVSWYQQALGQGPQFIFQYYREEENGRGNFPPRFSGLQFPNYSSELNVNALELDDSALYLCASSLWGAEAFFGQGTRLTVV.

J is TRBJ2-7 and V is TRBV19, with D perhaps matching TRBD2 (5 bases). The CDR3 spans 13 residues. V lost 3 bases, J lost 9 bases, and 15 bases lay in between. Germline V gene lookup returns CDR1 LNHDA and CDR2 SQIVND (reference sequence). In nucleotides, the CDR3 is TGTGCCAGTAGTATTCGGGAAGGCCCCGCGCAGTACTTC. This encodes CASSIREGPAQYF.

This sequence joins TRBV30 and TRBJ1-1; D uncertain. CDR1 is GTSNPN and CDR2 is SVGIG in the germline V gene (reference sequence). The CDR3 spans 11 residues. The V end was cut by 6 bases, the J end by 5 bases, with 10 bases between. The DNA of the CDR3 is TGTGCCTGCCGAGTTAGGACTGAAGCTTTCTTT. Translating gives CACRVRTEAFF.

The rearrangement links TRBV6-5 to TRBJ1-6; TRBD1 might be the D (5 bases). V was shortened by 9 bases and J by 4 bases, with 10 bases between the two germline ends. CDR1 and CDR2 (germline): MNHEY, SVGAGI. This CDR3 has 13 amino acids. CDR3 protein: CASRGPYNSPLHF. Written as DNA, the CDR3 is TGTGCCAGTCGGGGCCCGTATAATTCACCCCTCCACTTT.

The V gene is TRBV29-1, the J gene TRBJ2-3; no reliable D call. The CDR3 is 11 amino acids. In germline, CDR1 is SQVTM, CDR2 ANQGSEA. V gave up 7 bases and J gave up 6 bases, with 11 bases separating them. The CDR3, as DNA: TGCAGCGGCTCCACAGCGGATACGCAGTATTTT. Translated: CSGSTADTQYF.

This rearrangement joins TRBV5-1 to TRBJ1-3; no clear D gene. Per the germline V gene, CDR1 is SGHRS and CDR2 is YFSETQ. The CDR3 contains 11 residues. Trimming cost V 4 bases and J 11 bases, with 10 bases left between them. CDR3 amino acids: CASSGLGSIYF. CDR3 sequence (DNA): TGCGCCAGCAGCGGGTTAGGGTCCATATATTTT.

This clone was seen a single time. The chain combines TRBV2 with TRBJ1-1; D remains ambiguous. V lost 2 bases and J 1 base, leaving 11 bases between the germline ends. Germline V gene lookup returns CDR1 SNHLY and CDR2 FYNNEI. The CDR3 has 15 residues. CDR3 in DNA: TGTGCCAGCAGTGAATTCCGGGCGGGGAACACTGAAGCTTTCTTT. Translating gives CASSEFRAGNTEAFF.

The gene calls are TRBV6-1 and TRBJ1-5; D call uncertain. Germline V CDR1 and CDR2: MNHNS, SASEGT. This CDR3 has 14 residues. The V and J ends lost 0 bases and 3 bases respectively, with 6 bases between them. The CDR3 loop reads CASSEAGANQPQHF. The CDR3 nucleotides are TGTGCCAGCAGTGAAGCAGGAGCCAATCAGCCCCAGCATTTT.

The V call is TRBV19, the J call TRBJ1-6; tentative D call: TRBD1 (6 bases). The ends were cut back, 6 bases at V and 5 bases at J, with 17 bases in the middle. The CDR3 covers 16 residues. Per germline, CDR1 LNHDA and CDR2 SQIVND (reference sequence). The CDR3 is CASRLTGGYDNSPLHF. In nucleotides, the CDR3 is TGTGCCAGTAGACTTACTGGGGGCTACGATAATTCACCCCTCCACTTT.

The V and J genes are TRBV6-1 and TRBJ1-1; D remains unclear. Trimming took 2 bases from V and 9 from J, leaving 13 bases between them. The CDR3 sequence is 13 residues long. Germline CDR1 MNHNS, CDR2 SASEGT. Here the CDR3 DNA reads TGTGCCAGCAGTGAAAATAAGGCCCGTAAAGCTTTCTTT. Translation: CASSENKARKAFF.